The TCR beta chain under discussion was sequenced for a study of cytomegalovirus exposure and HLA in healthy donors (dated by TCRdb to the late 2010s). In terms of the full investigation: According to a later analysis, the 110 or so validation repertoires were produced on the same platform as the approximately 690 repertoires of the first cohort. The study aimed to test whether signatures of past pathogen exposure could be identified by cataloging public T cell receptors. Besides the first cohort of approximately 670 subjects, a separate validation cohort made up of 120 different subjects was used. The study combined high-throughput TCR immunosequencing, statistical association of individual TCRs with disease status, and machine learning to predict cytomegalovirus infection status. The full study reports these points: According to the authors, the approach could potentially be generalized to other disease states and immunological phenotypes. In both the original and validation cohorts, the classifier was reported to diagnose cytomegalovirus status with high specificity and sensitivity. In vitro tests confirmed that three of the cytomegalovirus-associated TCR beta chains recognize cytomegalovirus antigens. A total of 150 to 200 TCR beta chains were listed by the study as associated with cytomegalovirus. Most TCR sequences were observed very rarely across donors, whereas some public TCRs were present in many individuals. The validation cohort had no HLA typing available for a later analysis, so co-occurrence within that cohort was assessed over all 120 or so repertoires. In a later analysis, TCRs clustered in the first cohort were found to also tend to co-occur in the approximately 120 validation repertoires, with 94% of cluster scores above 0.

The donors belonged to the validation cohort of about 120 subjects, which was separate from the roughly 700-subject first cohort. The library was built by means of the immunoSEQ multiplex PCR assay. The authors' pipeline ran thus. A statistical classification framework was built for diagnosing cytomegalovirus status from the catalog of TCR beta chain sequences. TCRdb retrieved this table from immuneACCESS and kept in-frame rearrangements only. Not all clones are present; in checked studies, unresolved V genes account for under half, and no reason is known for the remainder. D and trimming come from the DNA, and the V and J calls and clone size come from that table. For this sample the table gives under 150,000 clones, of which about nine tenths were detected only once. About 0.7% of the sample goes to the ten largest clones. In regard to this clone: Its binding antigen is unknown. No quality values exist for individual bases; no much larger clone is one base distant.

The sequencing sample was made of PBMCs. The origin of this receptor is a man younger than 35 in good health and CMV-seronegative.

The nucleotides are TGCGCCAGCAGCTCCCGACCGGGACTGGGTAGAACCGGGGAGCTGTTTTTT. Its translation is CASSSRPGLGRTGELFF. The V and J segments used are TRBV5-1 and TRBJ2-2, with a weak D call of TRBD2 (6 bases match). The germline V gene specifies SGHRS as CDR1 and YFSETQ as CDR2. The germline ends are 20 bases apart after V is trimmed by 3 bases and J by 5 bases. There are 17 amino acids in the CDR3, from cysteine to phenylalanine inclusive. Only CDR3 DNA remains: 51 bases, in frame from the first base.